In this sample, the clone carrying this TCR beta chain turned up a few times. Its antigen is not known. The CDR3 spans 16 residues. J gave up 6 bases and V 5 bases, and 15 bases lay outside the gene matches. The data were taken from a study of post-analysis software for immune sequencing data. Study overall: Relapsing-remitting, secondary progressive and progressive-relapsing courses of multiple sclerosis were included.

Study conclusions and caveats: F measure grouped same-batch samples tightly together. Patients used roughly five TRBV segments, including TRBV5-6, TRBV5-1 and TRBV20-1, more often than controls.

TCR beta cDNA libraries had unique molecular identifiers. TCRdb itself ran the PCR reads through MiXCR, one entry per CDR3 protein. The table has 380,000 or so distinct CDR3 sequences, roughly 30% seen once. The sequenced material came from blood. The V gene is TRBV12-3 or TRBV12-4, the J gene TRBJ2-7; 8 bases are a match to TRBD2. This receptor was taken from a girl aged 10-17 years with multiple sclerosis. The CDR3 sequence: CASSPRGPGGPGEQYF. In DNA form, the CDR3 reads TGTGCCAGCAGTCCGCGAGGGCCGGGGGGGCCTGGCGAGCAGTACTTC.